This T cell receptor (beta chain) is from a study of T cells in Graves' hyperthyroidism and ophthalmopathy. Amplification yielded TCR beta CDR3 regions, with RNA transcripts as the source. When the TCR CDR3 underwent first-round RT-PCR, the HTBI primer set was used. A single record per CDR3 protein comes from TCRdb applying MiXCR to the multiplex PCR reads. The profile covers hundreds of thousands of distinct CDR3 sequences, with around 15% appearing a single time and under 15% taken by the ten largest. Trimming took off 0 bases at V and 4 bases at J, with 14 bases between the two ends. CDR1 and CDR2 (germline): SGHRS, YFSETQ. This CDR3 has 17 amino acids. Many counts were recorded for this clonotype.

The clonotype originates from a woman aged 45-59 years with Graves' ophthalmopathy. Material for sequencing was blood. The chain uses TRBV5-1 and TRBJ2-6, with D perhaps matching TRBD1 or TRBD2 (6 bases each). The CDR3 DNA is TGCGCCAGCAGCTTGGTTTTTCGGGGGCTCGGGGCCAACGTCCTGACTTTC. Translating it yields CASSLVFRGLGANVLTF.